Shown below are 27 T cell receptor beta chains from a single sample sequenced in a study of tumor-infiltrating lymphocytes in primary liver carcinoma. DNA and RNA were both co-extracted from roughly 18-30 mg of bulk tissue that had not been sorted. Production of TCR beta cDNA used 500 ng total RNA together with a constant-region primer. Three nested multiplex PCR rounds, a slightly modified ARM-PCR method, built the TCR beta libraries. The study ran its first two PCR rounds for around 10 cycles each, using TRBV1-TRBV30 forward primers and a C-beta reverse primer. Each CDR3 protein gets one entry after TCRdb re-called the multiplex PCR reads with MiXCR. The sample has 55,000 to 70,000 distinct CDR3 sequences; just over 70% are singletons. The specimen was liver tumor tissue from sampling region 2. Subset defined: tumor region T2, inferior pole. These TCRs come from a man aged 40-50 years with primary liver carcinoma and hepatitis B virus infection.

The chain carries TRBV7-9 and TRBJ2-1; a weak D match, TRBD2 (5 bases). V lost 0 bases to trimming and J lost 8 bases, with 23 bases between them. CDR3 length equals 18 residues. CDR1 is SEHNR and CDR2 is FQNEAQ in the germline V gene (reference sequence). CDR3 residues: CASSLAAISWPEGDEQFF. DNA of the CDR3: TGTGCCAGCAGCTTAGCGGCTATTAGCTGGCCTGAGGGCGATGAGCAGTTCTTC.

This chain uses TRBV10-3 with TRBJ2-7; tentative D call: TRBD2 (6 bases). Germline V gene lookup returns CDR1 ENHRY and CDR2 SYGVKD. V lost 10 bases and J lost 2, with 15 bases in between. The CDR3 is made up of 13 amino acids. Here the CDR3 DNA reads TGTGCCACCAAAGAGGGGACTCCCTACGAGCAGTACTTC. Translated, it gives CATKEGTPYEQYF.

Many counts were recorded for this clonotype. The rearrangement links TRBV7-9 to TRBJ2-1; TRBD2 matches 11 bases. CDR1 is SEHNR and CDR2 is FQNEAQ in the germline V gene (reference sequence). The V gene end was trimmed by 5 bases and the J gene end by 7 bases; junction bases not matched to a gene: 4. The CDR3 consists of 14 residues. The CDR3 sequence: CASSGTSGSNEQFF. The CDR3 region has the DNA TGTGCCAGCAGCGGTACTAGCGGGAGTAATGAGCAGTTCTTC.

This clonotype was seen once. A read error is likely, as this CDR3 ends without the conserved phenylalanine or tryptophan. The V gene is TRBV11-2, the J gene TRBJ2-1; 9 positions agree with TRBD2. The CDR3 is made up of 16 amino acids. CDR1 and CDR2 from the germline V gene are SGHAT and FQNNGV. CDR3 residues: CTSSSELLAGMNEQFS. CDR3 nucleotide sequence: TGTACCAGCAGCTCAGAGCTCCTAGCGGGAATGAATGAGCAGTTCTCC.

This clonotype was found many times. The rearrangement links TRBV5-1 to TRBJ1-1; tentative D call: TRBD1 (5 bases). The V gene lost 4 bases and the J gene lost 7 bases, with 17 bases spanning the gap. Germline V gene data show CDR1 as SGHRS and CDR2 as YFSETQ. This CDR3 is built from 14 residues. CDR3 residues: CASSPSSGPDEAFF. DNA for the CDR3: TGCGCCAGCAGCCCATCCTCAGGGCCCGATGAAGCTTTCTTT.

This clonotype was counted a single time. The gene calls are TRBV28 and TRBJ2-5; D perhaps matches TRBD2 (6 bases). V lost 3 bases to trimming and J lost 10 bases, with 18 bases between them. CDR1 MDHEN and CDR2 SYDVKM come from the germline V gene. The CDR3 has 14 residues. The CDR3 spells CASSFFDRRGIQYF. The CDR3 nucleotides read TGTGCCAGCAGTTTCTTTGATAGGCGCGGGATCCAGTACTTC.

Comments on this clonotype: Being one base from a much bigger clone, this may be a read error. The V gene is TRBV7-9, the J gene TRBJ1-2, with D possibly matching TRBD1 (6 bases). The V gene's germline CDR1 is SEHNR and CDR2 FQNEAQ (reference sequence). V shed 3 bases and J shed 5 bases, with 13 bases lying between them. CDR3 length: 14 amino acids. The CDR3 DNA reads as TGTGCCAGCAGCTTTCTGGGCCAGGGGTATGGCTACACCTTC. Amino acids: CASSFLGQGYGYTF.

This clonotype was seen a handful of times. Sequence at one end of the junction differs from germline and may be a read error. The chain employs TRBV15 and TRBJ2-4, with a weak D call TRBD2 (6 bases). CDR3 length equals 16 residues. Germline CDR1 reads LNHNV; CDR2 reads YYDKDF (reference sequence). The CDR3 DNA sequence: TGTGCCACCTGCAGTCCCCCGGGGGACCCCAAAAACATTCAGTACTTC. It is translated as CATCSPPGDPKNIQYF.

This CDR3 reads CASSFSSGLAGDGTQYF. CDR3 sequence (DNA): TGTGCCAGCAGCTTCTCCTCGGGGCTAGCGGGAGATGGGACCCAGTACTTC. This chain uses TRBV28 with TRBJ2-5; 10 bases align to TRBD2. J lost 7 bases, V lost 6 bases, and 17 bases had no gene match. The germline V gene has CDR1 MDHEN and CDR2 SYDVKM. The CDR3 runs 17 residues.

This clonotype has just one count. The rearrangement links TRBV6-5 to TRBJ2-7; D gene unclear. V lost 8 bases to trimming and J lost 1 base, with 15 bases between them. The germline V gene encodes CDR1 MNHEY and CDR2 SVGAGI. The CDR3 runs to 14 residues. The DNA of the CDR3 is TGTGCCAGCGGCCGGGTGTGGAAGTCCTACGAGCAGTACTTC. Its translation: CASGRVWKSYEQYF.

V and J are TRBV4-2 and TRBJ2-3; D assignment may be TRBD1 or TRBD2 (5 bases each). This CDR3 spans 18 amino acids. Germline loops: CDR1 LGHNA, CDR2 YNFKEQ. Trimming took 1 base from V and 3 from J, leaving 20 bases between them. CDR3 protein: CASSQVGLLAEATDTQYF. In DNA form, the CDR3 reads TGTGCCAGCAGCCAAGTGGGGCTTCTAGCAGAAGCGACAGATACGCAGTATTTT.

V and J are TRBV6-1 and TRBJ2-2, with 8 bases that match TRBD2. Germline V gene lookup returns CDR1 MNHNS and CDR2 SASEGT. Trimming took 6 bases from V and 5 from J; bases not matched to a gene: 8. The length of the CDR3 is 15 residues. The CDR3 is CASRGGLARTGELFF. Here the CDR3 DNA reads TGTGCCAGCAGAGGCGGACTAGCCAGAACCGGGGAGCTGTTTTTT.

The CDR3 reads CASSFRDPTGELFF. As DNA, the CDR3 is TGTGCCAGCAGTTTCCGGGACCCCACCGGGGAGCTGTTTTTT. This chain uses TRBV6-2 or TRBV6-3 with TRBJ2-2; perhaps D is TRBD1 or TRBD2 (5 bases each). Germline V lookup: CDR1 MNHEY, CDR2 SVGEGT. Trimming took off 4 bases at V and 4 bases at J, with 10 bases between the two ends. The CDR3 covers 14 residues.

This clonotype was recorded a few times. This chain joins TRBV4-3 and TRBJ2-7; no definite D call. The CDR3 has 15 residues. Trimming removed 0 bases at V and 7 bases at J, with 16 bases between. In germline, CDR1 is LGHNA, CDR2 YSLEER. CDR3 DNA sequence: TGCGCCAGCAGCCAAGAACATAGTGGGAACTATGAGCAGTACTTC. Encoded protein: CASSQEHSGNYEQYF.

This clonotype was counted at least ten times. The chain carries TRBV11-2 and TRBJ2-7, with 7 bases that match TRBD2. Germline CDR1 reads SGHAT; CDR2 reads FQNNGV. The CDR3 length is 14 residues. V dropped 1 base and J dropped 6; count of bases not matched to a gene: 6. CDR3 loop: CASSLAGGFTEQYF. The CDR3 nucleotides read TGTGCCAGCAGCTTAGCGGGAGGCTTTACCGAGCAGTACTTC.

A remark on this clonotype: This sequence may be a read error, since a much larger clone differs from it by one base. This chain connects TRBV5-1 to TRBJ2-5; 9 positions match TRBD2. Germline values: CDR1 SGHRS, CDR2 YFSETQ. With 0 bases clipped from V and 2 bases from J, the junction kept 5 bases outside the gene matches. This CDR3 comprises 16 residues. The CDR3 protein is CASSLEASGVQETQYF. In DNA, the CDR3 is TGCGCCAGCAGCTTGGAGGCTAGCGGGGTGCAAGAGACCCAGTACTTC.

The genes are TRBV7-8 and TRBJ2-7; D remains ambiguous. V lost 9 bases and J lost 0, with 18 bases in between. This CDR3 contains 15 residues. Germline assignment: CDR1 SGHVS and CDR2 FQNEAQ. The CDR3 region has the DNA TGTGCCAGTATCCCCGCCCCTTTGGTCTCCTACGAGCAGTACTTC. Translating gives CASIPAPLVSYEQYF.

This clonotype showed up many times. CDR3 residues: CASSLAKTSGALKQYF. In DNA form, the CDR3 reads TGTGCCAGCAGCTTAGCGAAGACTAGCGGGGCCTTAAAGCAGTACTTC. This chain links TRBV7-8 with TRBJ2-7; the match to TRBD2 covers 11 bases. The V gene end was trimmed by 0 bases and the J gene end by 8 bases; junction bases not matched to a gene: 9. Germline CDR1 is SGHVS and CDR2 is FQNEAQ. The CDR3 consists of 16 residues.

This sequence joins TRBV5-1 and TRBJ2-5, with unresolved D. Between the trimmed V and J ends, which lost 9 bases and 0 bases, there was a span of 18 bases. This CDR3 is built from 15 residues. Germline V CDR1 and CDR2: SGHRS, YFSETQ. The CDR3 coding sequence is TGCGCCAACAGTTTCCCCGGGCGGAACCAAGAGACCCAGTACTTC. Translated, it gives CANSFPGRNQETQYF. Supplemented by reference TRBV5-1 and TRBJ2-5, the full variable domain reads KAGVTQTPRYLIKTRGQQVTLSCSPISGHRSVSWYQQTPGQGLQFLFEYFSETQRNKGNFPGRFSGRQFSNSRSEMNVSTLELGDSALYLCANSFPGRNQETQYFGPGTRLLVL.

In regard to this clonotype: Being one base from a much bigger clone, this may be a read error. The V and J genes are TRBV29-1 and TRBJ2-1; 7 bases match TRBD2. The CDR3 loop spans 14 amino acids. The germline CDR1 and CDR2 sequences are SQVTM and ANQGSEA. In nucleotides, the CDR3 is TGCAACGTTGCCGTAGCTAGCGGTTACAATGAGCAGTTCTTC. This sequence encodes CNVAVASGYNEQFF.

Turning to this clonotype: The germline gene is not matched at one end of the junction; a read error may be the cause. The CDR3 DNA reads TGCGCCAGCAGACAAGATGCCCGCTTGGCCTACGAGCGGTACTTC. It encodes CASRQDARLAYERYF. This chain uses TRBV4-1 with TRBJ2-7; D gene uncertain. Germline lookup yields CDR1 MGHRA and CDR2 YSYEKL. The CDR3 consists of 15 residues.

Concerning this clonotype itself: At one boundary the junction diverges from the germline segment, which might be a read error. The chain has TRBV5-6 and TRBJ2-7; 11 bases align to TRBD2. The germline gives CDR1 SGHDT, CDR2 YYEEEE. CDR3 length: 15 residues. For the CDR3, the DNA is TGTGCCAACAGCTTCATGACTAGCGGGACGTACGAGCAGTACTTC. The encoded protein is CANSFMTSGTYEQYF.

This chain uses TRBV6-5 with TRBJ1-2, with a tentative D call TRBD1 (5 bases). The CDR3 is 16 residues long. Germline loops: CDR1 MNHEY, CDR2 SVGAGI. Trimming shortened V by 7 bases and J by 2 bases, and 20 bases separated the two germline ends. This chain's CDR3 is CASNSRVGVVNYGYTF. CDR3 DNA: TGTGCCAGCAATTCCAGGGTCGGGGTCGTCAACTATGGCTACACCTTC.

On this clonotype itself: Mismatch with germline at one junction end may stem from a read error. The V call is TRBV6-2 or TRBV6-3, the J call TRBJ2-3; D may be TRBD2 (6 bases). The CDR3 is 18 residues long. CDR1 and CDR2 from the germline V gene are MNHEY and SVGEGT. CDR3 coding DNA: TGTGCCAACAGTTTCTCTCCGCGTCTCTTGGAGGGTACAGATACGCAGTATTTT. Its translation: CANSFSPRLLEGTDTQYF.

This clonotype was counted at least ten times. The CDR3 sequence is CASSIGGDSNQPQHF. The CDR3, as DNA: TGTGCCAGTAGTATAGGGGGTGATAGCAATCAGCCCCAGCATTTT. The rearrangement uses TRBV19 and TRBJ1-5; unclear D gene. Trimming left V 1 base short and J 0 bases short, with 7 bases between. The CDR3 has 15 residues. CDR1 and CDR2 from the germline V gene are LNHDA and SQIVND (reference sequence).

As for this clonotype: The conserved phenylalanine or tryptophan is not found at the CDR3 terminus, so this likely reflects a read error. V and J are TRBV11-3 and TRBJ2-1; TRBD2 is a possible D gene (6 bases). The CDR3 extends over 15 amino acids. V dropped 5 bases and J dropped 7 bases, with 18 bases sitting between them. Per germline, CDR1 SGHNT and CDR2 YENEEA. The CDR3 DNA reads as TGTGCCAGCAGCGCCGAGACTAGGGAGATTAATGAGCAGTTCTTA. This translates into CASSAETREINEQFL.

This clonotype was observed a single time. Mismatch with germline at one junction end may stem from a read error. The chain employs TRBV12-3 or TRBV12-4 and TRBJ2-7; D possibly corresponds to TRBD2 (6 bases). This CDR3 is 13 amino acids long. Here the CDR3 reads CASSPTGAGRRYF. The CDR3 DNA reads as TGTGCTAGCAGTCCGACTGGCGCGGGGAGGCGGTACTTC.